What follows describes a single T cell receptor beta chain. TCRdb keeps only in-frame clones here, not all; method: immunoSEQ multiplex PCR. The sample contains around 140,000 clones, 70% to 90% of which appear only once. The CDR3 runs to 13 residues. Germline CDR1 reads ENHRY; CDR2 reads SYGVKD. V gave up 3 bases and J gave up 11 bases, with 16 bases separating them. This record belongs to a study of blood T cell repertoires in COVID-19. The material sequenced was peripheral blood. The source of this sequence is a man between 65 and 80 years old with active COVID-19. J is TRBJ2-5 and V is TRBV10-3; possibly TRBD2 for D (6 bases). Here the CDR3 reads CAISEGLGTPQYF. The CDR3 nucleotides read TGTGCCATCAGTGAAGGCCTTGGGACTCCTCAGTACTTC.